The clone carrying this T cell receptor beta chain has at least ten counts. Its antigen remains unidentified. The entry originates in a study of identical twins. Findings and limits, study-wide: Cord blood's abundant beta clonotypes had fewer insertions, unlike memory repertoires.

TCRdb reprocessed the 5' RACE reads via MiXCR and lists one record per CDR3 protein. The sample gives 700,000 or so distinct CDR3 sequences, 8% to 9% of which show up once; 0.75% to 1% is in the top ten. This CDR3 has 13 amino acids. V was clipped by 5 bases and J by 5 bases, with 10 bases between them. These sequences were also reported in another study, on yellow fever vaccine responses in identical twins.

The source of this sequence is a woman younger than 35 in good health. This chain uses TRBV12-3 or TRBV12-4 with TRBJ1-5; tentative D call: TRBD1 (6 bases). Material for sequencing was PBMCs. For the CDR3, the DNA is TGTGCCAGCAGTGCGGACAGTCATCAGCCCCAGCATTTT. It codes for CASSADSHQPQHF.